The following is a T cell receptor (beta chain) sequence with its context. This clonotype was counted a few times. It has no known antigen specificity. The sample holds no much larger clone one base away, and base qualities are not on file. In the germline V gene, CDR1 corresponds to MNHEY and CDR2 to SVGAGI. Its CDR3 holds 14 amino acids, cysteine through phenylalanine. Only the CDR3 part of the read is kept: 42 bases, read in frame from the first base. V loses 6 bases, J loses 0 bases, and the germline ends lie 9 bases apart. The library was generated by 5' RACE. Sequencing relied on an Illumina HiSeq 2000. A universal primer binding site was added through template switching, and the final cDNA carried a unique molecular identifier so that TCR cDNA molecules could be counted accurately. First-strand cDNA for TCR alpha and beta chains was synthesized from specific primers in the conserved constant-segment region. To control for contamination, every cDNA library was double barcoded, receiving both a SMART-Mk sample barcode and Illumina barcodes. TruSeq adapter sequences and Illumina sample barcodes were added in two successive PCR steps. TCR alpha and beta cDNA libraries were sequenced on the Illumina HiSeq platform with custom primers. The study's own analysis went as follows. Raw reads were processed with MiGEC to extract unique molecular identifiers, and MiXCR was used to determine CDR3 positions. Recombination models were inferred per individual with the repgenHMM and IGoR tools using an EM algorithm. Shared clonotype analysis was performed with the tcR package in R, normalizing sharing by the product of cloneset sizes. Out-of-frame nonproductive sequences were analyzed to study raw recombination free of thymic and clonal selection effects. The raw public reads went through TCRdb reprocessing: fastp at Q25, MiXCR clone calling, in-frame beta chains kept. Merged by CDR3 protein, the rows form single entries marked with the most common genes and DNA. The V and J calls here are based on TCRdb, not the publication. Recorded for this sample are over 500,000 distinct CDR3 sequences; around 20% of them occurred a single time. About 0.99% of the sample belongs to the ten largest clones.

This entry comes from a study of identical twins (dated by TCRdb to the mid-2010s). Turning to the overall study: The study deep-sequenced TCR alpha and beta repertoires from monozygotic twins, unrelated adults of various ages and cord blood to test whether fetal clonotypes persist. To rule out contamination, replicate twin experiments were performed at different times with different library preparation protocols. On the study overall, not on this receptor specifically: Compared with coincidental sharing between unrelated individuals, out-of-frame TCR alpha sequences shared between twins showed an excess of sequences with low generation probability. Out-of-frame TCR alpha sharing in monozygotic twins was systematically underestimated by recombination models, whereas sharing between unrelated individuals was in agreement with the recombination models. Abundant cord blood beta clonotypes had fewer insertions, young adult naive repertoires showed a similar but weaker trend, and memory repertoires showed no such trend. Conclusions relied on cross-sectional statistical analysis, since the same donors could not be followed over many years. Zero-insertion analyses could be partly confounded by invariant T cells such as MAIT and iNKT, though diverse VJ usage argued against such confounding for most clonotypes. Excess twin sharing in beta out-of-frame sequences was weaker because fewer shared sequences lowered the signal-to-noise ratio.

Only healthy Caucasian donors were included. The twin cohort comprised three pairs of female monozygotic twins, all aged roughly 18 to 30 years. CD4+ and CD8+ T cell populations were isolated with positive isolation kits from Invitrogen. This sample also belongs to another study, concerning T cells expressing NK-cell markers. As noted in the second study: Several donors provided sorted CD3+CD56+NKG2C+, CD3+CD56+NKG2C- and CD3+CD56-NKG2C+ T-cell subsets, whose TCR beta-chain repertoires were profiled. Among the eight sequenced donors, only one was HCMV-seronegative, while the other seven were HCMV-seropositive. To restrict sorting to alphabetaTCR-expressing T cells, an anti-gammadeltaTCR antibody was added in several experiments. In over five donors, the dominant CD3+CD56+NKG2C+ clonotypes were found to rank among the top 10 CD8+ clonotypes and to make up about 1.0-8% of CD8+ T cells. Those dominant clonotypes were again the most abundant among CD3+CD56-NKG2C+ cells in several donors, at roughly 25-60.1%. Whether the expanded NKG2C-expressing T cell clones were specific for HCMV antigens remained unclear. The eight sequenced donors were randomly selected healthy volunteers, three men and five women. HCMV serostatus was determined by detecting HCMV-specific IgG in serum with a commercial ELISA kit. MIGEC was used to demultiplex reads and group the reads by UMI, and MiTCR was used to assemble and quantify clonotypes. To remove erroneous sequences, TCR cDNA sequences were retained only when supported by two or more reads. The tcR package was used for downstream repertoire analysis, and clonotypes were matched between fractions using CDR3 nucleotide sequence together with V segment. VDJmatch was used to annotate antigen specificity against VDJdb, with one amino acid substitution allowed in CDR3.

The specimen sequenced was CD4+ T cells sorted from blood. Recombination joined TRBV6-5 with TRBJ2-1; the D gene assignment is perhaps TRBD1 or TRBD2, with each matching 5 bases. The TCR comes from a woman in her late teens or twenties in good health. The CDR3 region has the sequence CASRGTDSYNEQFF. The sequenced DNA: TGTGCCAGCAGGGGGACGGACTCCTACAATGAGCAGTTCTTC.